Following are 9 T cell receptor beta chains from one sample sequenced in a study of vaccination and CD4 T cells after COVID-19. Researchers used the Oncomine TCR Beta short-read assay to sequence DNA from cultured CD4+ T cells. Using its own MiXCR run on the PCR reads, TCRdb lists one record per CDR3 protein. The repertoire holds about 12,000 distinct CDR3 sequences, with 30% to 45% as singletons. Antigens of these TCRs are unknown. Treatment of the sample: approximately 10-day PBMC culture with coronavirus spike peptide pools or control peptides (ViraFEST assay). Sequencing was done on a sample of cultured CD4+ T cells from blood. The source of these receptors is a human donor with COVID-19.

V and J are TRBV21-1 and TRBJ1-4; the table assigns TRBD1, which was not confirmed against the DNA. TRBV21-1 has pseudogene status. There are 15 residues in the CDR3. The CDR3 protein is CASSKWGQGGEELFF. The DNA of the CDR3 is TGTGCCAGCAGCAAATGGGGACAGGGGGGAGAAGAACTGTTTTTT.

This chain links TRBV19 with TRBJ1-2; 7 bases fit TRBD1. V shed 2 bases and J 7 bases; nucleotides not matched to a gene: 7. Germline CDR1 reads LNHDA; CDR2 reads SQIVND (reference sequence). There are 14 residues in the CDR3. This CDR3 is CASSIPGTAGGYTF. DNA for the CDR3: TGTGCCAGTAGTATACCGGGGACAGCTGGTGGCTACACCTTC.

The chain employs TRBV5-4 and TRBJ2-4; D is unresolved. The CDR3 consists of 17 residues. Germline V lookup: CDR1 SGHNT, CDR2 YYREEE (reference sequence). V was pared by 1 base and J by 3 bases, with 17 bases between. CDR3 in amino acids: CASSLISGFDGKNIQYF. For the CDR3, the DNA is TGTGCCAGCAGCTTGATCTCCGGGTTTGACGGCAAAAACATTCAGTACTTC.

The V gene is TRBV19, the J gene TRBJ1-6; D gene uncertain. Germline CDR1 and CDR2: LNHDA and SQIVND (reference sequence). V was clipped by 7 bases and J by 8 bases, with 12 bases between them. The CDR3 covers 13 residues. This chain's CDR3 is CASTPRRDSPLHF. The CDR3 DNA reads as TGTGCCAGTACCCCTCGCCGTGATTCACCCCTCCACTTT.

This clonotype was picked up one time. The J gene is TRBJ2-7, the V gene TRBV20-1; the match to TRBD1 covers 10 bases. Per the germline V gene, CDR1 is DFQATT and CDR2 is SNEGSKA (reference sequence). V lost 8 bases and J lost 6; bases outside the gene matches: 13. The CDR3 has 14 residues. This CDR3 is CSTERQGARGEQYF. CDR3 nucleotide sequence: TGCAGTACCGAACGACAGGGGGCGAGGGGCGAGCAGTACTTC.

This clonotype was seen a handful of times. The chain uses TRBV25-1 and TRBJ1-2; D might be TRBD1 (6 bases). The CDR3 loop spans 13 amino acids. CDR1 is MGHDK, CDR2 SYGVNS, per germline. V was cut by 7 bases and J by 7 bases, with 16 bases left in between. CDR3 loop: CASTPPGVSGYTF. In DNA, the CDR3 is TGTGCCAGCACCCCCCCAGGGGTGAGTGGCTACACCTTC.

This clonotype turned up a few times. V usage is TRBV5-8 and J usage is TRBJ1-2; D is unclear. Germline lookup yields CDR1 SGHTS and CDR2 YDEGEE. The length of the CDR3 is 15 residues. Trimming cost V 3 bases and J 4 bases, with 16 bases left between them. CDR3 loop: CASSSQAGTIYGYTF. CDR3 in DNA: TGTGCCAGCAGCTCCCAGGCCGGTACGATCTATGGCTACACCTTC.

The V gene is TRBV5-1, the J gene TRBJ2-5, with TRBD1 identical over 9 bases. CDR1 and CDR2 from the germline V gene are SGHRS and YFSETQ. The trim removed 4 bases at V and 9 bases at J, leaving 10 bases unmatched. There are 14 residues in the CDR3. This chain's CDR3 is CASSGSQGAASQYF. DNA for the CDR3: TGCGCCAGCAGCGGCTCACAGGGGGCGGCGTCCCAGTACTTC.

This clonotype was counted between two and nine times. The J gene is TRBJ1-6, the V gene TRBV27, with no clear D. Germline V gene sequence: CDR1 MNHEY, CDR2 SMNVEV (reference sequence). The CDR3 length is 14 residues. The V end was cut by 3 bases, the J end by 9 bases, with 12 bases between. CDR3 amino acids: CASSFHQSGSPLHF. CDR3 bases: TGTGCCAGCAGTTTTCATCAGTCGGGTTCACCCCTCCACTTT.